The source of this TCR beta chain is a study of shared clonotypes between healthy human individuals. Repertoires were generated with immunoSEQ multiplex PCR, while TCRdb's copy carries only in-frame clones and drops some. The data show about 2.3 million clones, with roughly 93% seen just once and 0.39% held by the top ten. The study separated CD4+ cells into CD45RA+ naive and CD45RA-negative memory subsets. This CDR3 has 18 amino acids. Germline assignment: CDR1 MGHRA and CDR2 YSYEKL. V lost 0 bases and J 5 bases, leaving 20 bases between the germline ends. Specimen: naive CD4+ T cells from PBMCs. Subset specified: CD45RA+ positively selected. The TCR was taken from a man aged 18 to 30 in good health. Some clones in this sample may be carry-over from other donors' samples. The gene calls are TRBV4-1 and TRBJ1-5, with D maybe TRBD1 (6 bases). The CDR3 DNA reads as TGCGCCAGCAGCCAAGAGGGGAGTTGGGGGGCTGGTTATCAGCCCCAGCATTTT. Its translation is CASSQEGSWGAGYQPQHF.